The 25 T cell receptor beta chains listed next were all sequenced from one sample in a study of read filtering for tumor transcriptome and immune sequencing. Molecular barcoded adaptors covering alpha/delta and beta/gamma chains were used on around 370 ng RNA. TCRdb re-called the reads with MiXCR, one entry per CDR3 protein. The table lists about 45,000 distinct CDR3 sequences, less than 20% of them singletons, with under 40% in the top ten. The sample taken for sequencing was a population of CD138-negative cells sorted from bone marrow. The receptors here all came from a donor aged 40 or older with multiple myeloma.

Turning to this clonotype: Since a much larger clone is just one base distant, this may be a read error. CDR3 in amino acids: CSARPGGGFRYGYIF. CDR3 DNA: TGCAGTGCTAGACCTGGGGGAGGGTTTCGGTATGGCTACATCTTC. The genes are TRBV20-1 and TRBJ1-2, with D maybe TRBD1 (5 bases). CDR1 is DFQATT, CDR2 SNEGSKA, per germline (reference sequence). The CDR3 loop spans 15 amino acids.

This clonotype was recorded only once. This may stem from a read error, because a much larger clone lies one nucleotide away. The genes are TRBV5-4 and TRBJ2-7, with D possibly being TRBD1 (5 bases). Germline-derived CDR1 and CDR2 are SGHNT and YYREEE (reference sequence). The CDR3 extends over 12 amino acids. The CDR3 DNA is TGTGCCGGCAGCCCAGGGATCAACGAGCAGTACTTC. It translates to CAGSPGINEQYF.

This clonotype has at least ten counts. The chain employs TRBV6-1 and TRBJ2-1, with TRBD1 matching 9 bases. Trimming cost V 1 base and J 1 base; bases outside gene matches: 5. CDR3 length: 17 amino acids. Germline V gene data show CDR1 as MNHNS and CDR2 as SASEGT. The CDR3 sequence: CASSEEIGTGSYNEQFF. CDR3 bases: TGTGCCAGCAGTGAAGAGATTGGGACAGGGTCCTACAATGAGCAGTTCTTC.

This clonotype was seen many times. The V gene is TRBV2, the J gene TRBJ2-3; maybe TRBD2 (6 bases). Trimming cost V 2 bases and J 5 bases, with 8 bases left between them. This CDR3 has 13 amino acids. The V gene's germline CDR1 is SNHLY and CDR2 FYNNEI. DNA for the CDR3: TGTGCCAGCAGTGAAATTAGCGGAGATACGCAGTATTTT. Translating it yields CASSEISGDTQYF.

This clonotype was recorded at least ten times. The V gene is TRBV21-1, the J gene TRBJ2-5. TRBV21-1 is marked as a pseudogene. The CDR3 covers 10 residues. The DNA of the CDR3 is TGTGCCAGCAAGAGGGAGACCCAGTACTTC. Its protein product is CASKRETQYF.

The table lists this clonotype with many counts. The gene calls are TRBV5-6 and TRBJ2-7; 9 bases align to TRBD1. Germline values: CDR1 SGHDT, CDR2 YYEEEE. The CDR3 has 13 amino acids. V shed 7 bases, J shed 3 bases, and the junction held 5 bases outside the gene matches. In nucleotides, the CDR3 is TGTGCCAGCGGCCGGACAGGGGACTACGAGCAGTACTTC. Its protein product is CASGRTGDYEQYF.

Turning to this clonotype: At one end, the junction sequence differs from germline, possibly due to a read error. The CDR3 region has the DNA TGTGCCAGCAGTGATGCCGGAGCCAATAACATTCAGTACTTC. Its translation is CASSDAGANNIQYF. V usage is TRBV25-1 and J usage is TRBJ2-4, with no clear D. Germline loops: CDR1 MGHDK, CDR2 SYGVNS. The CDR3 covers 14 residues.

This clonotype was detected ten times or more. The DNA for the CDR3 is TGTGCCAGCAGCCAAGATAGTCTGGGGGGCGGGGGTGATGAAGCTTTCTTT. As protein: CASSQDSLGGGGDEAFF. The gene calls are TRBV3-1 and TRBJ1-1, with D possibly matching TRBD1 (6 bases). The CDR3 is made up of 17 amino acids. The ends were cut back, 0 bases at V and 7 bases at J, with 21 bases in the middle. Germline V CDR1 and CDR2: LGHDT, YNNKEL (reference sequence).

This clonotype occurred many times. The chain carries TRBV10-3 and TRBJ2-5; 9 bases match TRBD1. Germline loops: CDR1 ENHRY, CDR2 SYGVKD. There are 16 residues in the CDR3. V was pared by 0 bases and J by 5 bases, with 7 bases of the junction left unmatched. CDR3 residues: CAISESPGQGRETQYF. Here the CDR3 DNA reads TGTGCCATCAGTGAGTCTCCGGGACAGGGCAGGGAGACCCAGTACTTC.

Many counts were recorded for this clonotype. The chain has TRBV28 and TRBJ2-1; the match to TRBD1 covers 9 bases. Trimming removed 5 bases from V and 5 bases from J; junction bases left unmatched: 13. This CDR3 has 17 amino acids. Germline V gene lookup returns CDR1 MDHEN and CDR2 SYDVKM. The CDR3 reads CASSLGWTGQGDNEQFF. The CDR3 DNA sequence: TGTGCCAGCAGTCTTGGGTGGACGGGACAGGGTGACAATGAGCAGTTCTTC.

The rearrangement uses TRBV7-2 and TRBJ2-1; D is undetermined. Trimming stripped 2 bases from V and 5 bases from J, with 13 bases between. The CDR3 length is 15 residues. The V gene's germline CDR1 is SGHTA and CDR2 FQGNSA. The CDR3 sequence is CASSLSGWSNNEQFF. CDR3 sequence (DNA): TGTGCCAGCAGCTTAAGTGGGTGGAGCAACAATGAGCAGTTCTTC. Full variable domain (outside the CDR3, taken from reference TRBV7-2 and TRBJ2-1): GAGVSQSPSNKVTEKGKDVELRCDPISGHTALYWYRQSLGQGLEFLIYFQGNSAPDKSGLPSDRFSAERTGGSVSTLTIQRTQQEDSAVYLCASSLSGWSNNEQFFGPGTRLTVL.

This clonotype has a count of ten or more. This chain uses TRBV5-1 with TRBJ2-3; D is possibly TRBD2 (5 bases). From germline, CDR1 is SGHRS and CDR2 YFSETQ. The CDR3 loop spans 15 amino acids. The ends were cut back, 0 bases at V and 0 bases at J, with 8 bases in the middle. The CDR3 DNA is TGCGCCAGCAGCTTGGATCGGGGAAGCACAGATACGCAGTATTTT. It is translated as CASSLDRGSTDTQYF.

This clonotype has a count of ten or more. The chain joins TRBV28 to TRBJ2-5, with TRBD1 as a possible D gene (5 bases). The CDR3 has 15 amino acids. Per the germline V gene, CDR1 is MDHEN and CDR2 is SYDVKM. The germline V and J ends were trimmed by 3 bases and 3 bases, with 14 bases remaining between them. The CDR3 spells CASSFPDRNKETQYF. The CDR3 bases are TGTGCCAGCAGTTTTCCCGACAGAAACAAAGAGACCCAGTACTTC.

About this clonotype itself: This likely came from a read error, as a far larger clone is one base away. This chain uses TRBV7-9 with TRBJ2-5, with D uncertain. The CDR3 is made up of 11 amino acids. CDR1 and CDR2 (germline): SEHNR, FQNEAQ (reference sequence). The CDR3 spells CASSIQGTQYF. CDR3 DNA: TGTGCCAGCAGCATCCAAGGGACCCAGTACTTC.

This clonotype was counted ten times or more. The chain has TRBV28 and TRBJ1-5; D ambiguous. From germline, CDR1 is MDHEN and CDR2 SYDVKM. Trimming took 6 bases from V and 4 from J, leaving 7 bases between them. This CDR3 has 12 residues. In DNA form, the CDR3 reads TGTGCCAGCAGCTGGACTAATCAGCCCCAGCATTTT. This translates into CASSWTNQPQHF.

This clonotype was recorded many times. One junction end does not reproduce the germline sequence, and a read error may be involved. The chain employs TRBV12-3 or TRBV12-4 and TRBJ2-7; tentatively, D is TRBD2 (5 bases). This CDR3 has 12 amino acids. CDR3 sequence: CVSSSDYYEQYF. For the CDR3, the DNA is TGTGTCAGCAGTTCCGACTACTACGAGCAGTACTTC.

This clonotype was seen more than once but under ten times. In nucleotides, the CDR3 is TGCAGCGTTGTGGTTCAGGGAACAGATACGCAGTATTTT. The encoded protein is CSVVVQGTDTQYF. The V gene is TRBV29-1, the J gene TRBJ2-3, with D perhaps TRBD1 (5 bases). V lost 4 bases and J lost 3, with 11 bases in between. The CDR3 length is 13 residues. Germline CDR1 is SQVTM and CDR2 is ANQGSEA.

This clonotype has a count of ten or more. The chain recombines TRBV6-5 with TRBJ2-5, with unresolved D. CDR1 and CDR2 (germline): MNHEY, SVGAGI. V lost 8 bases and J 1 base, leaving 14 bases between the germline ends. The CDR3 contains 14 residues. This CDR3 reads CASRLIGSQETQYF. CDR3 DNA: TGTGCCAGCCGATTAATTGGCAGCCAAGAGACCCAGTACTTC.

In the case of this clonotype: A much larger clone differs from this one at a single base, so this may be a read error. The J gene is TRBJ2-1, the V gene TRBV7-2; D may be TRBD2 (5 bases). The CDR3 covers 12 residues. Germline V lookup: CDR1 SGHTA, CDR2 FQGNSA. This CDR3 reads CASSLDGEKQFF. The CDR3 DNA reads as TGTGCTAGCAGCTTAGACGGGGAGAAGCAGTTCTTC.

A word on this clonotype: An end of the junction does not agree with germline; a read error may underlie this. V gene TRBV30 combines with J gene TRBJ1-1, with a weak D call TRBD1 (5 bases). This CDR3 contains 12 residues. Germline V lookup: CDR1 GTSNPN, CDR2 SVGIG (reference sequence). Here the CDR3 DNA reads TGTGTCTGGATAGGGGTGGGCACTGAAGCTTTCTTT. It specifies CVWIGVGTEAFF.

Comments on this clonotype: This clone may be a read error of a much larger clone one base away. The CDR3 coding sequence is TGTGCCGGCAGCCTACACTCAACAGATACGCAGTATTTT. Encoded protein: CAGSLHSTDTQYF. The V gene is TRBV7-6, the J gene TRBJ2-3; no clear D. CDR3 length: 13 amino acids. Germline loops: CDR1 SGHVS, CDR2 FNYEAQ.

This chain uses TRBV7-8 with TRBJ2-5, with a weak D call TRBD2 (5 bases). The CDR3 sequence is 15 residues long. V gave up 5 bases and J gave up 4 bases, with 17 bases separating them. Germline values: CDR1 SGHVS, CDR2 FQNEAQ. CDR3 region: CASSHITRAPETQYF. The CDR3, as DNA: TGTGCCAGCAGCCATATCACGCGGGCTCCAGAGACCCAGTACTTC.

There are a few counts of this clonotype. This CDR3 reads CASSFRTGGSGELFF. For the CDR3, the DNA is TGTGCCAGCAGTTTCCGGACAGGGGGTTCCGGGGAGCTGTTTTTT. V gene TRBV12-3 or TRBV12-4 combines with J gene TRBJ2-2, with 10 bases matching TRBD1. The CDR3 spans 15 residues. The junction had 4 bases not matched to a gene; V was cut back by 3 bases and J by 6 bases.

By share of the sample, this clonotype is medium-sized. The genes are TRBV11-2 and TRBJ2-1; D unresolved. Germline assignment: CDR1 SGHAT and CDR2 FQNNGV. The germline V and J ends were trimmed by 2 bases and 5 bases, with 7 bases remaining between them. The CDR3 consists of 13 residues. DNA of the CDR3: TGTGCCAGCAGCTTACTAGGGAACAATGAGCAGTTCTTC. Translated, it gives CASSLLGNNEQFF. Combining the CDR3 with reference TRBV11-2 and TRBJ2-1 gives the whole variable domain EAGVAQSPRYKIIEKRQSVAFWCNPISGHATLYWYQQILGQGPKLLIQFQNNGVVDDSQLPKDRFSAERLKGVDSTLKIQPAKLEDSAVYLCASSLLGNNEQFFGPGTRLTVL.

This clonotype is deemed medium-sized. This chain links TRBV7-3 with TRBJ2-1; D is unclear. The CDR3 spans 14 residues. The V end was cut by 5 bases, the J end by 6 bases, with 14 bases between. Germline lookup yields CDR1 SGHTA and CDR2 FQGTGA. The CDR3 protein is CASSDRRRGNEQFF. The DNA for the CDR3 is TGTGCCAGCAGCGACCGCCGCCGAGGCAATGAGCAGTTCTTC.